The rows below give T cell receptor beta chains drawn from one sample of a study of blood T cell repertoires in COVID-19. Sequencing used immunoSEQ multiplex PCR; TCRdb keeps in-frame clones, though not all of them. This sample has around 180,000 clones, with more than 85% found just once. What was sequenced was peripheral blood. All receptors derive from a man between 65 and 85 years old with active or convalescent COVID-19. Both conserved end residues are part of each CDR3. Fields, in order: V gene, D gene, J gene, clone size, CDR3 protein, CDR3 DNA. A D gene is named only where the DNA matches it firmly. Only part of the rows carry a size: once, few, many, or a class if the clone is expanded.

TRBV18	NA	TRBJ2-1	once	CASSPSLATWDEQFF	TGTGCCAGCTCACCAAGCCTAGCTACGTGGGATGAGCAGTTCTTC
TRBV7-2	NA	TRBJ2-7	NA	CASSLGSLAYEQYF	TGTGCCAGCAGCTTAGGCTCCCTAGCGTACGAGCAGTACTTC
TRBV3-1/TRBV3-2	NA	TRBJ2-7	NA	CASSLGQSSYEQYF	TGTGCCAGCAGCCTCGGACAGAGCTCCTACGAGCAGTACTTC
TRBV7-9	TRBD1	TRBJ1-2	NA	CASSHQGASEGYTF	TGTGCCAGCAGCCATCAGGGGGCATCGGAAGGCTACACCTTC
TRBV5-6	NA	TRBJ2-7	NA	CASSPKTDPYEQYF	TGTGCCAGCAGCCCAAAGACAGATCCCTACGAGCAGTACTTC
TRBV2	NA	TRBJ1-3	few	CATLGGGGSGNTIYF	TGTGCCACACTAGGTGGGGGAGGCTCTGGAAACACCATATATTTT
TRBV28	NA	TRBJ2-2	NA	CASKTTSNTGELFF	TGTGCCAGCAAAACGACTTCGAACACCGGGGAGCTGTTTTTT
TRBV19	TRBD1	TRBJ2-1	NA	CASSSYTGVRNEQFF	TGTGCCAGTAGTAGTTACACAGGGGTCCGCAATGAGCAGTTCTTC
TRBV5-1	NA	TRBJ2-7	NA	CASSQPRAGAYEQYF	TGCGCCAGCAGTCAACCTCGGGCAGGGGCCTACGAGCAGTACTTC
TRBV6-1	NA	TRBJ1-6	few	CASSELNSPLHF	TGTGCCAGCAGTGAACTCAATTCACCCCTCCACTTT
TRBV7-8	TRBD2	TRBJ2-1	NA	CASSLWWGGAYNEQFF	TGTGCCAGCAGCTTATGGTGGGGGGGAGCCTACAATGAGCAGTTCTTC
TRBV14	TRBD2	TRBJ2-7	NA	CASSPFGLAGGYEQYF	TGTGCCAGCAGCCCCTTTGGACTAGCGGGGGGATACGAGCAGTACTTC
TRBV27	TRBD1	TRBJ2-3	NA	CASSFQGQGIGTQYF	TGTGCCAGCAGTTTTCAGGGACAGGGGATAGGTACGCAGTATTTT
TRBV5-4	NA	TRBJ2-1	NA	CASNPGASGNNEQFF	TGTGCCAGCAACCCGGGGGCTAGCGGCAACAATGAGCAGTTCTTC
TRBV30	TRBD1	TRBJ2-5	NA	CAWSTGVGTFGETQYF	TGTGCCTGGAGTACAGGGGTGGGGACGTTCGGAGAGACCCAGTACTTC
TRBV19	TRBD1	TRBJ1-5	NA	CASSTDRGQPQHF	TGTGCCAGTAGTACCGACAGGGGTCAGCCCCAGCATTTT
TRBV19	NA	TRBJ1-5	NA	CASSRSGSSQPQHF	TGTGCCAGTAGCCGCTCAGGGTCTAGTCAGCCCCAGCATTTT
TRBV5-1	TRBD1	TRBJ1-1	NA	CASSWGQGARAEAFF	TGCGCCAGCAGCTGGGGACAGGGGGCTAGGGCTGAAGCTTTCTTT
TRBV6-5	NA	TRBJ2-2	NA	CASTGSGELFF	TGTGCCAGTACAGGGTCCGGGGAGCTGTTTTTT
TRBV28	TRBD2	TRBJ2-1	few	CASSPQGLAGGLYNEQFF	TGTGCCAGCAGTCCCCAGGGACTAGCGGGAGGATTGTACAATGAGCAGTTCTTC
TRBV28	TRBD1	TRBJ2-3	NA	CALRGGGADTQYF	TGTGCCCTTAGAGGGGGCGGAGCAGATACGCAGTATTTT
TRBV19	NA	TRBJ2-3	NA	CASSMQGTDTQYF	TGTGCCAGTAGTATGCAGGGCACAGATACGCAGTATTTT
TRBV6-2/TRBV6-3	TRBD2	TRBJ2-7	NA	CASSLTRTSAYISYEQYF	TGTGCCAGCAGCCTCACCAGGACTAGCGCCTACATCTCCTACGAGCAGTACTTC
TRBV28	TRBD1	TRBJ2-7	NA	CASSSGQPVGEQYF	TGTGCCAGCAGTTCGGGACAGCCCGTTGGAGAGCAGTACTTC
TRBV12-2	NA	TRBJ2-1	NA	CASRFCPQLAPLIEDEQFF	TGTGCAAGTCGCTTCTGTCCCCAACTAGCCCCGTTAATAGAGGATGAGCAGTTCTTC
TRBV19	TRBD1	TRBJ1-5	NA	CASPPGQGDQPQHF	TGTGCCAGCCCGCCTGGGCAGGGGGATCAGCCCCAGCATTTT
TRBV3-1/TRBV3-2	TRBD1	TRBJ2-4	NA	CASSPKTGVDSRKNIQYF	TGTGCCAGCAGTCCCAAAACAGGGGTCGATTCTCGCAAAAACATTCAGTACTTC
TRBV6-5	NA	TRBJ2-4	NA	CASAPGEAKNIQYF	TGTGCCAGCGCTCCTGGGGAGGCCAAAAACATTCAGTACTTC
TRBV5-1	TRBD2	TRBJ2-7	NA	CASSLNPSGGEQYF	TGCGCCAGCAGCTTGAATCCTAGCGGGGGAGAGCAGTACTTC
TRBV7-2	NA	TRBJ1-4	once	CASSLARQGEKLFF	TGTGCCAGCAGCTTAGCGCGGCAAGGAGAAAAACTGTTTTTT
TRBV5-1	TRBD1	TRBJ1-6	NA	CASSSGTGGNSPLHF	TGCGCCAGCAGCTCGGGGACAGGGGGGAATTCACCCCTCCACTTT
TRBV7-9	NA	TRBJ2-7	NA	CASSLRGRNAEQYF	TGTGCCAGCAGCTTAAGGGGCCGGAACGCCGAGCAGTACTTC
TRBV30	NA	TRBJ1-6	few	CAWAGTYNSPLHF	TGTGCCTGGGCCGGGACCTATAATTCACCCCTCCACTTT
TRBV7-9	TRBD1	TRBJ2-1	NA	CASSLGQGDTRDEQFF	TGTGCCAGCAGCTTAGGCCAGGGGGATACACGCGATGAGCAGTTCTTC
TRBV7-9	NA	TRBJ1-6	NA	CASSSQGPNSPLHF	TGTGCCAGCAGCTCACAGGGACCAAATTCACCCCTCCACTTT
TRBV7-8	NA	TRBJ1-2	NA	CASSPNSEGYTF	TGTGCCAGCAGCCCAAATAGCGAGGGCTACACCTTC
TRBV7-9	TRBD2	TRBJ2-5	once	CASSLATSGETQYF	TGTGCCAGCAGCTTAGCGACTAGCGGGGAGACCCAGTACTTC
TRBV7-2	NA	TRBJ1-1	NA	CASSFGAEAFF	TGTGCCAGCAGTTTCGGAGCAGAAGCTTTCTTT
TRBV11-2	NA	TRBJ2-1	NA	CASSLVPGAYNEQFF	TGTGCCAGCAGCTTAGTTCCGGGTGCCTACAATGAGCAGTTCTTC
TRBV28	NA	TRBJ2-7	NA	CASSLWGGFSEQYF	TGTGCCAGCAGTTTATGGGGGGGATTCTCCGAGCAGTACTTC
TRBV7-9	TRBD2	TRBJ2-5	NA	CASSLQAGGQETQYF	TGTGCCAGCAGCTTACAAGCGGGAGGGCAAGAGACCCAGTACTTC
TRBV9	NA	TRBJ2-1	NA	CASSVDSSSYNEQFF	TGTGCCAGCAGCGTCGACTCGAGCTCCTACAATGAGCAGTTCTTC
TRBV2	NA	TRBJ1-3	NA	CASRMEAGNTIYF	TGTGCCAGCAGGATGGAGGCTGGAAACACCATATATTTT
TRBV6-2/TRBV6-3	TRBD1	TRBJ1-2	NA	CASSLDRVQNGYTF	TGTGCCAGCAGTCTCGACAGGGTTCAAAATGGCTACACCTTC
TRBV10-1	TRBD1	TRBJ2-3	NA	CASSPGQGVLDTQYF	TGCGCCAGCAGTCCGGGACAGGGGGTTTTGGATACGCAGTATTTT
TRBV5-5	TRBD1	TRBJ1-2	NA	CASSSRTGDGYTF	TGTGCCAGCAGCTCAAGGACAGGGGACGGCTACACCTTC
TRBV9	NA	TRBJ1-6	once	CASSPGERSPLHF	TGTGCCAGCTCTCCGGGGGAGCGTTCACCCCTCCACTTT
TRBV19	TRBD1	TRBJ2-6	NA	CASADRGPSGANVLTF	TGTGCCAGTGCCGACAGGGGCCCCTCTGGGGCCAACGTCCTGACTTTC
TRBV6-2/TRBV6-3	NA	TRBJ1-5	few	CASSNYRGQNSNQPQHF	TGTGCCAGCAGTAACTACCGGGGACAAAATAGCAATCAGCCCCAGCATTTT
TRBV19	NA	TRBJ1-1	NA	CASRLQGPYTEAFF	TGTGCCAGTAGACTACAGGGACCGTACACTGAAGCTTTCTTT
TRBV28	NA	TRBJ2-2	NA	CASSLWGANTGELFF	TGTGCCAGCAGTTTATGGGGGGCCAACACCGGGGAGCTGTTTTTT
TRBV5-4	NA	TRBJ2-5	NA	CASSPRGPQETQYF	TGTGCCAGCAGTCCCAGGGGCCCCCAAGAGACCCAGTACTTC
TRBV15	NA	TRBJ2-5	NA	CATSRALETQYF	TGTGCCACCAGCAGGGCTCTAGAGACCCAGTACTTC
TRBV2	TRBD2	TRBJ2-3	NA	CASKGLATDTQYF	TGTGCCAGCAAAGGACTAGCGACAGATACGCAGTATTTT
TRBV19	NA	TRBJ2-2	NA	CASSIGGNGKAGELFF	TGTGCCAGTAGTATCGGCGGGAATGGTAAAGCCGGGGAGCTGTTTTTT
TRBV7-2	TRBD2	TRBJ2-1	NA	CASSLTSGRGSYNEQFF	TGTGCCAGCAGCTTGACTAGCGGGAGGGGGTCCTACAATGAGCAGTTCTTC
TRBV5-1	NA	TRBJ2-7	NA	CASSSTTSTYEQYF	TGCGCCAGCAGCTCGACCACTAGTACCTACGAGCAGTACTTC
TRBV18	TRBD1	TRBJ1-1	once	CASSPQGARGTEAFF	TGTGCCAGCTCACCACAGGGGGCAAGGGGCACTGAAGCTTTCTTT
TRBV5-6	NA	TRBJ1-2	NA	CASSLAGFGYTF	TGTGCCAGCAGCTTGGCAGGGTTTGGCTACACCTTC